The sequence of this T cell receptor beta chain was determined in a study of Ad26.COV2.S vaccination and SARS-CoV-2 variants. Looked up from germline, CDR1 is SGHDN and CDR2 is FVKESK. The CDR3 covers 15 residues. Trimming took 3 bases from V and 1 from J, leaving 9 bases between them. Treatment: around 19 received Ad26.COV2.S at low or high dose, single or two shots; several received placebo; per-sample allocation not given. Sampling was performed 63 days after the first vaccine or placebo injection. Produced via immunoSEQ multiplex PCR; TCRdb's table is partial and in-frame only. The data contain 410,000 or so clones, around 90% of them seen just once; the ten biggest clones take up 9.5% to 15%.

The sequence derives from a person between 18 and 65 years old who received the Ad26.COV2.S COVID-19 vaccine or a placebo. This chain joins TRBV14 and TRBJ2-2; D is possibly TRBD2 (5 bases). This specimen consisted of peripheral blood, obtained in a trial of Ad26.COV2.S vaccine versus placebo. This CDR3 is CASSHRRRNTGELFF. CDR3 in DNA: TGTGCCAGCAGCCATCGGAGGAGGAACACCGGGGAGCTGTTTTTT.